These 32 T cell receptor beta chains came from one sample sequenced in a study of cytomegalovirus exposure and HLA in healthy donors. PCR involved 60 Vbeta and 13 Jbeta primers. TCRdb keeps only in-frame clones here, not all; method: immunoSEQ multiplex PCR. The sample lists roughly 140,000 clones, approximately 79% occurring once. The sequencing input was PBMCs. Receptors originate from a female donor in good health and CMV-seronegative.

V and J are TRBV28 and TRBJ2-5; 7 positions match TRBD1. Germline V gene data show CDR1 as MDHEN and CDR2 as SYDVKM. V shed 5 bases, J shed 5 bases, and the junction held 5 bases outside the gene matches. This CDR3 region has 13 residues. CDR3: CASSRQGWETQYF. The CDR3, as DNA: TGTGCCAGCAGTCGACAGGGTTGGGAGACCCAGTACTTC. The variable domain in full, completed from reference TRBV28 and TRBJ2-5, reads DVKVTQSSRYLVKRTGEKVFLECVQDMDHENMFWYRQDPGLGLRLIYFSYDVKMKEKGDIPEGYSVSREKKERFSLILESASTNQTSMYLCASSRQGWETQYFGPGTRLLVL.

The sample holds a few counts of this clone. The rearrangement uses TRBV5-6 and TRBJ1-1; D is unclear. Deletions cut 3 bases from V and 0 bases from J, with 6 bases between. Germline values: CDR1 SGHDT, CDR2 YYEEEE. This CDR3 comprises 13 residues. The CDR3 DNA reads TGTGCCAGCAGCTACGACTTGAACACTGAAGCTTTCTTT. Its translation is CASSYDLNTEAFF. The variable domain in full, completed from reference TRBV5-6 and TRBJ1-1, reads DAGVTQSPTHLIKTRGQQVTLRCSPKSGHDTVSWYQQALGQGPQFIFQYYEEEERQRGNFPDRFSGHQFPNYSSELNVNALLLGDSALYLCASSYDLNTEAFFGQGTRLTVV.

J is TRBJ2-1 and V is TRBV7-3, with D perhaps TRBD1 (7 bases). The germline gives CDR1 SGHTA, CDR2 FQGTGA. V lost 5 bases and J 1 base, leaving 18 bases between the germline ends. This CDR3 region has 17 residues. As DNA, the CDR3 is TGTGCCAGCAGCAACCTCTTGGCGGGACAGTCCTACAATGAGCAGTTCTTC. It codes for CASSNLLAGQSYNEQFF.

This chain joins TRBV10-3 and TRBJ2-1; 12 bases fit TRBD2. Germline loops: CDR1 ENHRY, CDR2 SYGVKD. V lost 2 bases to trimming and J lost 8 bases; unmatched junction nucleotides: 7. The CDR3 totals 16 residues. This chain's CDR3 is CAISEPGLAGSDEQFF. CDR3 sequence (DNA): TGTGCCATCAGTGAGCCGGGACTAGCGGGTTCAGATGAGCAGTTCTTC.

This chain joins TRBV5-4 and TRBJ2-7; 7 bases line up with TRBD1. CDR1 is SGHNT, CDR2 YYREEE, per germline (reference sequence). This CDR3 has 14 amino acids. Trimming removed 3 bases from V and 5 bases from J; junction bases left unmatched: 8. The CDR3 DNA sequence: TGTGCCAGCAGCTCCCAGGGGGTGATACACGAGCAGTACTTC. It is translated as CASSSQGVIHEQYF.

This clone was seen only once. The chain has TRBV11-2 and TRBJ2-1; TRBD1 aligns across 8 bases. With 1 base clipped from V and 1 base from J, the junction kept 12 bases outside the gene matches. Germline loops: CDR1 SGHAT, CDR2 FQNNGV. This CDR3 is 19 amino acids long. The CDR3 DNA sequence: TGTGCCAGCAGCTTAGCGCAGGGGGCAGAAGTTCGGTCCTACAATGAGCAGTTCTTC. This gives the protein CASSLAQGAEVRSYNEQFF. Supplemented by reference TRBV11-2 and TRBJ2-1, the full variable domain reads EAGVAQSPRYKIIEKRQSVAFWCNPISGHATLYWYQQILGQGPKLLIQFQNNGVVDDSQLPKDRFSAERLKGVDSTLKIQPAKLEDSAVYLCASSLAQGAEVRSYNEQFFGPGTRLTVL.

This chain joins TRBV20-1 and TRBJ1-1; no clear D. Germline loops: CDR1 DFQATT, CDR2 SNEGSKA (reference sequence). V shed 2 bases and J shed 3 bases, with 4 bases lying between them. The CDR3 extends over 11 amino acids. The CDR3 DNA follows: TGCAGTGCTAGAACACACACTGAAGCTTTCTTT. Its protein is CSARTHTEAFF.

The gene calls are TRBV4-1 and TRBJ2-2; 9 bases align to TRBD2. The CDR3 runs 17 residues. The V segment lost 0 bases and the J segment 5 bases; nucleotides outside the gene matches: 7. The germline V gene has CDR1 MGHRA and CDR2 YSYEKL. CDR3 DNA sequence: TGCGCCAGCAGCCAAGAATCGCGGGAGGGCCCGACCGGGGAGCTGTTTTTT. Protein product: CASSQESREGPTGELFF.

This rearrangement joins TRBV4-2 to TRBJ1-1; 8 positions agree with TRBD1. The CDR3 consists of 17 residues. V gave up 3 bases and J gave up 0 bases; unmatched junction bases: 9. Per germline, CDR1 LGHNA and CDR2 YNFKEQ. The CDR3 sequence: CASSQAGTGTLNTEAFF. CDR3 sequence (DNA): TGTGCCAGCAGCCAGGCCGGGACAGGAACTTTGAACACTGAAGCTTTCTTT.

V is TRBV6-5 and J is TRBJ2-3; maybe TRBD2 (6 bases). The germline V and J ends were trimmed by 7 bases and 1 base, with 15 bases remaining between them. CDR1 MNHEY and CDR2 SVGAGI come from the germline V gene. The CDR3 contains 15 residues. DNA for the CDR3: TGTGCCAGCACCAGCTGGGGGGTCGGCACAGATACGCAGTATTTT. Amino acid sequence: CASTSWGVGTDTQYF.

The chain uses TRBV28 and TRBJ1-2, with D perhaps matching TRBD1 (5 bases). Trimming cost V 1 base and J 8 bases, with 20 bases left between them. Looked up from germline, CDR1 is MDHEN and CDR2 is SYDVKM. The CDR3 extends over 16 amino acids. The CDR3 DNA reads as TGTGCCAGCAGTTTATCCGCCGGGGGGGGTTTGAGGGGCTACACCTTC. Encoded protein: CASSLSAGGGLRGYTF.

The rearrangement uses TRBV5-1 and TRBJ2-1, with 8 bases identical to TRBD2. The trim removed 0 bases at V and 5 bases at J, leaving 7 bases unmatched. Germline V lookup: CDR1 SGHRS, CDR2 YFSETQ. The CDR3 consists of 16 residues. CDR3 nucleotides: TGCGCCAGCAGCTTGGTGGCTAGCGGGCGTAACAATGAGCAGTTCTTC. This sequence encodes CASSLVASGRNNEQFF.

The chain recombines TRBV18 with TRBJ1-5; D might be TRBD1 (5 bases). CDR1 and CDR2 (germline): KGHSH, LQKENI. The CDR3 totals 15 residues. V was shortened by 2 bases and J by 3 bases, with 11 bases between the two germline ends. In nucleotides, the CDR3 is TGTGCCAGCTCACCATTCCGGGACTTCAATCAGCCCCAGCATTTT. This codes for CASSPFRDFNQPQHF.

The chain has TRBV29-1 and TRBJ2-1, with 9 positions matching TRBD1. The CDR3 spans 15 residues. In germline, CDR1 is SQVTM, CDR2 ANQGSEA. Unmatched junction bases numbered 1, after V lost 0 bases and J lost 1 base. This CDR3 reads CSVEDGTGSYNEQFF. The CDR3 nucleotides read TGCAGCGTTGAAGATGGGACAGGGTCCTACAATGAGCAGTTCTTC.

This chain links TRBV19 with TRBJ1-5; 7 bases align to TRBD1. This CDR3 spans 15 amino acids. Per germline, CDR1 LNHDA and CDR2 SQIVND (reference sequence). Trimming removed 3 bases from V and 2 bases from J; junction bases left unmatched: 4. CDR3 amino acids: CASSMAGGRNQPQHF. In DNA form, the CDR3 reads TGTGCCAGTAGTATGGCAGGGGGACGCAATCAGCCCCAGCATTTT.

The chain combines TRBV11-3 with TRBJ2-5; 12 bases are shared with TRBD2. The CDR3 is made up of 15 amino acids. The V gene's germline CDR1 is SGHNT and CDR2 YENEEA. V was pared by 5 bases and J by 3 bases, with 4 bases of the junction left unmatched. This CDR3 is CASSPRTSGKETQYF. The CDR3 nucleotides are TGTGCCAGCAGCCCCCGGACTAGCGGGAAAGAGACCCAGTACTTC.

With regard to this clone: Different DNA sequences within this sample yield the same CDR3. This rearrangement joins TRBV27 to TRBJ1-5, with 8 bases identical to TRBD1. CDR3 length: 14 amino acids. The V and J ends lost 3 bases and 2 bases, in that order; junction bases with no gene match: 0. The germline gives CDR1 MNHEY, CDR2 SMNVEV (reference sequence). CDR3 region: CASSLGQGNQPQHF. The CDR3 DNA reads TGTGCCAGCAGTTTGGGACAGGGCAATCAGCCCCAGCATTTT.

The chain employs TRBV2 and TRBJ2-1; D unclear. The V gene lost 7 bases and the J gene lost 0 bases, with 13 bases spanning the gap. The germline gives CDR1 SNHLY, CDR2 FYNNEI. The CDR3 covers 15 residues. The CDR3, as DNA: TGTGCCAGCAACACCTTAGCTCTCTCCTACAATGAGCAGTTCTTC. It is translated as CASNTLALSYNEQFF.

J is TRBJ2-7 and V is TRBV4-2; 9 nucleotides align to TRBD2. This CDR3 is 18 amino acids long. Germline CDR1 and CDR2: LGHNA and YNFKEQ. J was trimmed by 0 bases and V by 2 bases; bases with no gene match: 11. The CDR3 DNA is TGTGCCAGCAGCCAAAGCCGGACTAGCGACTACTTCTCCTACGAGCAGTACTTC. Its protein product is CASSQSRTSDYFSYEQYF.

The count of this clone is one. The chain couples TRBV6-4 to TRBJ1-2; unclear D gene. The CDR3 is made up of 12 amino acids. The V gene lost 2 bases and the J gene lost 3 bases, with 4 bases spanning the gap. The germline V gene has CDR1 MRHNA and CDR2 SNTAGT. The chain's CDR3 is CASSDGDYGYTF. DNA for the CDR3: TGTGCCAGCAGTGACGGAGACTATGGCTACACCTTC.

This clone is a singleton in its sample. The V and J genes are TRBV6-6 and TRBJ1-4, with D hard to call. Germline loops: CDR1 MNHNY, CDR2 SVGAGI (reference sequence). The CDR3 totals 16 residues. V shed 5 bases and J shed 5 bases, with 18 bases lying between them. The CDR3 sequence: CASSTRAHLGNEKLFF. CDR3 DNA: TGTGCCAGCAGTACGCGGGCCCACTTAGGGAATGAAAAACTGTTTTTT.

The chain joins TRBV28 to TRBJ2-3; 7 bases are a match to TRBD2. V lost 10 bases and J lost 0; bases outside the gene matches: 7. This CDR3 is built from 14 residues. Per germline, CDR1 MDHEN and CDR2 SYDVKM. The CDR3 nucleotides are TGTGCCATCCGGAGCGGGGTGAGCACAGATACGCAGTATTTT. Translating it yields CAIRSGVSTDTQYF.

This chain uses TRBV6-1 with TRBJ2-7; 11 nucleotides agree with TRBD2. CDR3 length: 14 residues. Germline V gene sequence: CDR1 MNHNS, CDR2 SASEGT. With 7 bases clipped from V and 3 bases from J, the junction kept 5 bases outside the gene matches. The CDR3 sequence is CASTIAGGLYEQYF. The CDR3 nucleotides read TGTGCCAGCACTATAGCGGGAGGGCTCTACGAGCAGTACTTC.

CDR3 sequence (DNA): TGTGCCAGCAGCCAAGATGGGCCGGGACTAGGGGTCACAGATACGCAGTATTTT. Translating gives CASSQDGPGLGVTDTQYF. The chain links TRBV4-2 to TRBJ2-3; 8 bases map to TRBD2. J was trimmed by 2 bases and V by 0 bases; bases with no gene match: 10. The germline CDR1 and CDR2 sequences are LGHNA and YNFKEQ. The CDR3 contains 18 residues.

The chain employs TRBV7-9 and TRBJ1-1; TRBD1 matches at 10 bases. The CDR3 runs 15 residues. CDR1 SEHNR and CDR2 FQNEAQ come from the germline V gene (reference sequence). Trimming removed 2 bases from V and 5 bases from J; junction bases left unmatched: 5. This chain's CDR3 is CASSLPTGGGTEAFF. The CDR3 DNA follows: TGTGCCAGCAGCTTACCGACAGGGGGCGGTACTGAAGCTTTCTTT.

V gene TRBV5-4 combines with J gene TRBJ2-5, with 14 nucleotides matching TRBD2. The CDR3 has 15 amino acids. The V segment lost 4 bases and the J segment 3 bases; nucleotides outside the gene matches: 2. The V gene's germline CDR1 is SGHNT and CDR2 YYREEE (reference sequence). The CDR3, as DNA: TGTGCCAGCAGCACGGGACTAGCGGGAGAAGAGACCCAGTACTTC. Protein product: CASSTGLAGEETQYF.

The chain joins TRBV9 to TRBJ2-1, with 10 bases aligning to TRBD2. The CDR3 sequence is 15 residues long. In germline, CDR1 is SGDLS, CDR2 YYNGEE. Trimming removed 3 bases from V and 7 bases from J; junction bases left unmatched: 7. CDR3 protein: CASSAGTSVVNEQFF. The DNA of the CDR3 is TGTGCCAGCAGCGCCGGGACTAGCGTCGTTAATGAGCAGTTCTTC.

The CDR3 sequence is CASSVALAGGPFTGELFF. The CDR3 region has the DNA TGTGCCAGCAGCGTAGCACTAGCGGGAGGGCCTTTCACCGGGGAGCTGTTTTTT. The rearrangement uses TRBV9 and TRBJ2-2, with 13 bases fitting TRBD2. The CDR3 runs to 18 residues. V shed 0 bases and J 4 bases; nucleotides not matched to a gene: 6. CDR1 and CDR2 from the germline V gene are SGDLS and YYNGEE. Full variable domain (remainder filled in from reference TRBV9 and TRBJ2-2): DSGVTQTPKHLITATGQRVTLRCSPRSGDLSVYWYQQSLDQGLQFLIQYYNGEERAKGNILERFSAQQFPDLHSELNLSSLELGDSALYFCASSVALAGGPFTGELFFGEGSRLTVL.

This clone was found once. The V call is TRBV6-5, the J call TRBJ1-2; D uncertain. This CDR3 spans 16 amino acids. The germline V and J ends were trimmed by 0 bases and 4 bases, with 15 bases remaining between them. CDR1 and CDR2 (germline): MNHEY, SVGAGI. This CDR3 reads CASSYSRGSSIYGYTF. The DNA for the CDR3 is TGTGCCAGCAGTTACTCGCGAGGAAGTTCAATCTATGGCTACACCTTC.

This clone occurred a few times. The DNA for the CDR3 is TGTGCCAGCAGCTTAGAGGGGTTCACTAGCGGTACGCAGTATTTT. Amino acid sequence: CASSLEGFTSGTQYF. The gene calls are TRBV7-2 and TRBJ2-3; 8 positions match TRBD2. Germline lookup yields CDR1 SGHTA and CDR2 FQGNSA. CDR3 length equals 15 residues. V gave up 1 base and J gave up 8 bases; unmatched junction bases: 8. The whole variable domain, remainder taken from reference TRBV7-2 and TRBJ2-3, is GAGVSQSPSNKVTEKGKDVELRCDPISGHTALYWYRQSLGQGLEFLIYFQGNSAPDKSGLPSDRFSAERTGGSVSTLTIQRTQQEDSAVYLCASSLEGFTSGTQYFGPGTRLTVL.

The chain combines TRBV6-1 with TRBJ1-4, with 9 positions matching TRBD1. Per the germline V gene, CDR1 is MNHNS and CDR2 is SASEGT. J was trimmed by 8 bases and V by 5 bases; bases with no gene match: 6. This CDR3 is built from 14 residues. CDR3 bases: TGTGCCAGCAGTACGGGACAGGGTGAAGAAAAACTGTTTTTT. The encoded protein is CASSTGQGEEKLFF.

With respect to this clone: The junction shows a germline mismatch at one end, possibly a read error. CDR3 nucleotide sequence: TGTGCCAGCAGCTTAGTCTCCGACGAGCAGTACTTC. It encodes CASSLVSDEQYF. The chain combines TRBV7-9 with TRBJ2-7; D remains ambiguous. The CDR3 has 12 amino acids. Germline V lookup: CDR1 SEHNR, CDR2 FQNEAQ (reference sequence).